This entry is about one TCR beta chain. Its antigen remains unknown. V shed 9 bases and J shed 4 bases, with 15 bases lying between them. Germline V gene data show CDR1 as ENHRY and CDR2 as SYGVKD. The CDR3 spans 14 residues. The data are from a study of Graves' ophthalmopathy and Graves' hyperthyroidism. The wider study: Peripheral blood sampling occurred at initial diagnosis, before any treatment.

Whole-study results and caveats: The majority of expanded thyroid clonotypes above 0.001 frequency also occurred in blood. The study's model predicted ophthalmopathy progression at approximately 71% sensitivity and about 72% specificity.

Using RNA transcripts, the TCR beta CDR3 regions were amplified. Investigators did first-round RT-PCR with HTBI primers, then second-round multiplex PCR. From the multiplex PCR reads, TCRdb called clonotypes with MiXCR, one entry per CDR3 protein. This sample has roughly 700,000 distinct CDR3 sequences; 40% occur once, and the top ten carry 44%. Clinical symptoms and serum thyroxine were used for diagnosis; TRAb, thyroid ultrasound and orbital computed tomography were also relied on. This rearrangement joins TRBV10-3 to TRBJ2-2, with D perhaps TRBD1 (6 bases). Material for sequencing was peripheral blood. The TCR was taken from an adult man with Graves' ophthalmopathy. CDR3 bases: TGTGCCATGAAGGGGGAAGGGGCCACCGGGGAGCTGTTTTTT. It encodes CAMKGEGATGELFF.